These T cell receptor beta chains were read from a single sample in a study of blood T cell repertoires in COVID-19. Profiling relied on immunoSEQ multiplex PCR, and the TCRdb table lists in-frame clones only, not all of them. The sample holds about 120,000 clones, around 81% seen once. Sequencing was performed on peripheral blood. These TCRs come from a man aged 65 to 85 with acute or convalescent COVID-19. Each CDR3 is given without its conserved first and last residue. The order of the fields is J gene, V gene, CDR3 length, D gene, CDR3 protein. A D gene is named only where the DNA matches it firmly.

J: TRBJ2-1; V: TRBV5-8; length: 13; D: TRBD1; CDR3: ASSLGQGSYNEQF
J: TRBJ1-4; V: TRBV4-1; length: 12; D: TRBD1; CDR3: ASSPDRGIEKLF
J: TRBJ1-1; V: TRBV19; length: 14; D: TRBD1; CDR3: ASSMTGTGRNTEAF
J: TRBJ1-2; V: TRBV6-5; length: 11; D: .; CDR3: ASSYGGGYGYT
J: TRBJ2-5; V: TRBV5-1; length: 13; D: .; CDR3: ASSPPLSGGETQY
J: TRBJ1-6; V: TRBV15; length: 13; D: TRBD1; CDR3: ATSRHDRERSPLH
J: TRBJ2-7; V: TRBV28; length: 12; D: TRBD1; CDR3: ASSFGRGFHEQY
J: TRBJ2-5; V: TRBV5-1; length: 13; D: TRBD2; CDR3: ASSGLAGLGETQY
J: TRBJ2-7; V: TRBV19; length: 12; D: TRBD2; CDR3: ASSSGLAHHEQY
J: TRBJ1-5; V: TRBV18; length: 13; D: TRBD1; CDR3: ASSPTGTGDQPQH
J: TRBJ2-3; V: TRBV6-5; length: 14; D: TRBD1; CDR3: ASSYSVRGLPDTQY
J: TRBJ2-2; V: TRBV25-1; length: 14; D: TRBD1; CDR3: ASSYKGAISTGELF
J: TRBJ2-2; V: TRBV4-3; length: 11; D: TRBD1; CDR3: ASSPGQGRELF
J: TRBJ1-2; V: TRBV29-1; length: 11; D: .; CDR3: SESGLPLYGYT
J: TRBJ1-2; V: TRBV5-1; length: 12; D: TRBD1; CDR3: ASSPGTANYGYT
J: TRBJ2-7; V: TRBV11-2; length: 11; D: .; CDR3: ASTLVTGTEQY
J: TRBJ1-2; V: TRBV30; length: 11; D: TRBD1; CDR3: AHPDRTNYGYT
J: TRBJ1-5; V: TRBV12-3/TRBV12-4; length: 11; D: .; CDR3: ASRLNSNQPQH
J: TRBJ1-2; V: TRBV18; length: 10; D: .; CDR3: ASSSLNYGYT
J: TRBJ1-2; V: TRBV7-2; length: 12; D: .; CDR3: ASSNDRTNYGYT
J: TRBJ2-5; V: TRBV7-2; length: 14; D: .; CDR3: ASSLRSGRIQETQY
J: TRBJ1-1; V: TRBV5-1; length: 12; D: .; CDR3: ASSLAARETEAF
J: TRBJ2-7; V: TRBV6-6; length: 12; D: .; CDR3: ASSYSGQSYEQY
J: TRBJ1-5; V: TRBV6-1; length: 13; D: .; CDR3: ASSEEGGGNQPQH
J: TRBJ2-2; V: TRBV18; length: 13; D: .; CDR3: ASSPARPDTGELF
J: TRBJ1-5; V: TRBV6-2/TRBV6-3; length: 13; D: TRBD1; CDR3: ASSFGTGGPQPQH
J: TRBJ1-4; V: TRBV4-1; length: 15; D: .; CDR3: ASSQEVSWGPSEKLF
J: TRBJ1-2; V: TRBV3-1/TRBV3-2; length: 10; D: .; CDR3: ASSQTGYGYT
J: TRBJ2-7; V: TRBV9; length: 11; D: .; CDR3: ASSQTASYEQY
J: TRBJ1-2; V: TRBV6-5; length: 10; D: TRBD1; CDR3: ASRPRDSGYT
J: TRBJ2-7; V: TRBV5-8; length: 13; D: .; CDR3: ASSLGSGSSYEQY